This record looks at one T cell receptor beta chain sequence and its context. Its antigen remains unidentified. This specimen belongs to a study of cytomegalovirus exposure and HLA in healthy donors. Whole-study results and caveats: There was a cluster of highly shared sequence variants that was likely a sequencing artifact. Earlier findings revealed that most TCR beta V segments proved productive either about 90% or about 30% of the time. Clonal expansion was found to be greater in HLA-associated TCR beta chains than in equally common others in a later analysis. Analysis performed later found 16,951 TCR beta sequences associated with HLA alleles at 0.05 false discovery rate.

The CDR3 runs to 17 residues. The ends lost 5 bases at V and 3 bases at J; junction bases unmatched: 12. Germline V gives CDR1 LNHNV, CDR2 YYDKDF (reference sequence). This PCR relied on a set of 60 Vbeta primers and 13 Jbeta primers. Measured with immunoSEQ multiplex PCR; TCRdb has only the in-frame clones, and not every one. The repertoire holds about 120,000 clones, with about four fifths as singletons. The source material was PBMCs. This sequence originates from a man aged 25 to 40 in good health and CMV-seropositive. This sequence joins TRBV15 and TRBJ1-2, with 10 bases matching TRBD1. The CDR3 spells CATSRIRDRGKDYGYTF. The CDR3 nucleotides are TGTGCCACCAGCCGGATAAGGGACAGGGGAAAAGACTATGGCTACACCTTC.